The 11 T cell receptor beta chains reported below all come from one sample, sequenced in a study of T cell responses to AZD1222 COVID-19 vaccine. Sequenced by immunoSEQ multiplex PCR; TCRdb stores in-frame clones only, minus some. The sample yields approximately 150,000 clones, almost 95% seen once. Material: peripheral blood, obtained 28 days after the second AZD1222 dose. The source of these receptors is an adult who received the AZD1222 COVID-19 vaccine.

V gene TRBV9 combines with J gene TRBJ2-2; 8 bases are a match to TRBD1. Trimming took 2 bases from V and 4 from J; bases not matched to a gene: 7. The V gene's germline CDR1 is SGDLS and CDR2 YYNGEE. This CDR3 is built from 16 residues. The CDR3 nucleotides read TGTGCCAGCAGCGTCTCTCCCGACAGGGGCACCGGGGAGCTGTTTTTT. Translating gives CASSVSPDRGTGELFF. Together with reference TRBV9 and TRBJ2-2, the CDR3 gives the full variable domain: DSGVTQTPKHLITATGQRVTLRCSPRSGDLSVYWYQQSLDQGLQFLIQYYNGEERAKGNILERFSAQQFPDLHSELNLSSLELGDSALYFCASSVSPDRGTGELFFGEGSRLTVL.

The J gene is TRBJ1-2, the V gene TRBV5-1; TRBD1 might be the D (5 bases). The CDR3 loop spans 13 amino acids. Trimming took 5 bases from V and 6 from J, leaving 14 bases between them. Looked up from germline, CDR1 is SGHRS and CDR2 is YFSETQ. The CDR3 DNA sequence: TGCGCCAGCAGGAGGGTAGGGGAGAATGGCTACACCTTC. It is translated as CASRRVGENGYTF.

J is TRBJ1-2 and V is TRBV5-4, with D tentatively TRBD1 (5 bases). V lost 3 bases and J lost 4, with 16 bases in between. Germline V CDR1 and CDR2: SGHNT, YYREEE (reference sequence). CDR3 length equals 15 residues. For the CDR3, the DNA is TGTGCCAGCAGCTCCAGGGCCCACGGAGGCTATGGCTACACCTTC. This codes for CASSSRAHGGYGYTF.

The chain combines TRBV6-6 with TRBJ1-5; TRBD1 agrees at 7 bases. Germline V gene sequence: CDR1 MNHNY, CDR2 SVGAGI (reference sequence). V lost 5 bases, J lost 6 bases, and 16 bases stayed unmatched. This CDR3 spans 17 amino acids. The CDR3 bases are TGTGCCAGCAGTCAACTAACAGGGGTTGAGGTTAGTCAGCCCCAGCATTTT. The encoded protein is CASSQLTGVEVSQPQHF.

This clone has only one observation. This chain connects TRBV5-1 to TRBJ1-1; D call uncertain. CDR1 is SGHRS, CDR2 YFSETQ, per germline. The CDR3 loop spans 13 amino acids. The V gene lost 3 bases and the J gene lost 1 base, with 7 bases spanning the gap. DNA of the CDR3: TGCGCCAGCAGCTCGGGCCAGAACACTGAAGCTTTCTTT. The encoded protein is CASSSGQNTEAFF.

DNA for the CDR3: TGTGCCAGCAGCCAAGCAGATGACAGGCAGTTCTTC. The encoded protein is CASSQADDRQFF. The genes are TRBV3-1 (or the pseudogene TRBV3-2) and TRBJ2-1, with D possibly TRBD1 on 5 matching bases. CDR1 is LGHDT, CDR2 YNNKEL, per germline (reference sequence). The CDR3 spans 12 residues. Trimming shortened V by 1 base and J by 12 bases, and 10 bases separated the two germline ends.

The chain is built from TRBV3-1 (or the pseudogene TRBV3-2) and TRBJ1-1; D is perhaps TRBD1 (5 bases). CDR3 length equals 17 residues. The ends were cut back, 0 bases at V and 6 bases at J, with 20 bases in the middle. Germline lookup yields CDR1 LGHDT and CDR2 YNNKEL (reference sequence). The CDR3 coding sequence is TGTGCCAGCAGCCAAGATCCAGGCGGGGGTTTTAAGGCTGAAGCTTTCTTT. Translated, it gives CASSQDPGGGFKAEAFF.

The rearrangement links TRBV7-9 to TRBJ1-2; D perhaps matches TRBD1 (5 bases). The germline V gene encodes CDR1 SEHNR and CDR2 FQNEAQ (reference sequence). Trimming removed 8 bases at V and 11 bases at J, with 21 bases between. CDR3 length: 13 amino acids. The chain's CDR3 is CASAQGLAIKYTF. DNA of the CDR3: TGTGCCAGCGCCCAGGGACTTGCTATTAAGTACACCTTC. Combining the CDR3 with reference TRBV7-9 and TRBJ1-2 gives the whole variable domain DTGVSQNPRHKITKRGQNVTFRCDPISEHNRLYWYRQTLGQGPEFLTYFQNEAQLEKSRLLSDRFSAERPKGSFSTLEIQRTEQGDSAMYLCASAQGLAIKYTFGSGTRLTVV.

The chain carries TRBV6-2 or TRBV6-3 and TRBJ1-2; D gene uncertain. Trimming stripped 2 bases from V and 3 bases from J, with 13 bases between. CDR3 length: 15 amino acids. Germline CDR1 reads MNHEY; CDR2 reads SVGEGT. The CDR3 nucleotides are TGTGCCAGCAGTTACACCAGGACGGGCGACTATGGCTACACCTTC. This encodes CASSYTRTGDYGYTF.

The chain links TRBV4-2 to TRBJ2-5; D tentatively reads TRBD1 or TRBD2 (7 bases each). The ends were cut back, 0 bases at V and 5 bases at J, with 16 bases in the middle. CDR3 length: 16 residues. The germline CDR1 and CDR2 sequences are LGHNA and YNFKEQ. The DNA of the CDR3 is TGTGCCAGCAGCCAAGATACCAGGGGGGGGACGGAGACCCAGTACTTC. Translation: CASSQDTRGGTETQYF.

V gene TRBV5-4 combines with J gene TRBJ1-6, with TRBD1 matching 7 bases. Germline lookup yields CDR1 SGHNT and CDR2 YYREEE (reference sequence). The CDR3 covers 14 residues. V lost 1 base to trimming and J lost 8 bases; unmatched junction nucleotides: 3. CDR3 region: CASSLSQGHSPLHF. CDR3 coding DNA: TGTGCCAGCAGCTTGTCACAGGGGCATTCACCCCTCCACTTT.